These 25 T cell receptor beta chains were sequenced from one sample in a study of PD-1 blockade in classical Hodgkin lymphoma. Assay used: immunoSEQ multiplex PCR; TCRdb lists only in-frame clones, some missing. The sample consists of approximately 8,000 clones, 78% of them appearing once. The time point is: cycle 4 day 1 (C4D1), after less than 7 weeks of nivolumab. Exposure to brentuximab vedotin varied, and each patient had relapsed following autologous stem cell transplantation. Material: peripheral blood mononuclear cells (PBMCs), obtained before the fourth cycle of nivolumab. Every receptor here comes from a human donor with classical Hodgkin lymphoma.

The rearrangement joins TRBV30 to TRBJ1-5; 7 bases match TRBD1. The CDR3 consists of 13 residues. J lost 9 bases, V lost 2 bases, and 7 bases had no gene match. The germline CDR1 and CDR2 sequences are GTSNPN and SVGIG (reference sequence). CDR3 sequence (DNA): TGTGCCTGGAGTTTGGGACAGAATGGGCCCCAGCATTTT. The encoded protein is CAWSLGQNGPQHF.

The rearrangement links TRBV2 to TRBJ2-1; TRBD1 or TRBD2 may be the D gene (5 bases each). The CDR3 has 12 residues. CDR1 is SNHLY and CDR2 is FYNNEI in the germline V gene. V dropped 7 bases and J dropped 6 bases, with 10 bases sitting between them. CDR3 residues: CASNLGANEQFF. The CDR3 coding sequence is TGTGCCAGCAACCTCGGGGCCAATGAGCAGTTCTTC.

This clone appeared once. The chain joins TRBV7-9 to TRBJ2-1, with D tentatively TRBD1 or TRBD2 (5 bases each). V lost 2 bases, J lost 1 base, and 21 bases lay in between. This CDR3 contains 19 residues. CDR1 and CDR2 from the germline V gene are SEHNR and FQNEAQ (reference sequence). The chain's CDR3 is CASSLFRSGGKRSYNEQFF. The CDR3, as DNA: TGTGCCAGCAGCTTATTCCGATCTGGGGGTAAGAGGTCCTACAATGAGCAGTTCTTC.

DNA for the CDR3: TGTGCCAGCTCACCACCGAGGGGGCTTACTGGAAACACCATATATTTT. It is translated as CASSPPRGLTGNTIYF. This chain uses TRBV18 with TRBJ1-3, with TRBD1 matching over 7 bases. The CDR3 is made up of 16 amino acids. Losses at the gene ends were 0 bases for V and 2 bases for J; bases not matched to a gene: 4. Germline V gives CDR1 KGHSH, CDR2 LQKENI.

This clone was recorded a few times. The CDR3 loop reads CASRTGNQETQYF. The CDR3 DNA is TGTGCCAGCAGAACAGGGAACCAAGAGACCCAGTACTTC. The V call is TRBV13, the J call TRBJ2-5, with D tentatively TRBD1 (6 bases). Germline CDR1 PRHDT, CDR2 FYEKMQ (reference sequence). The CDR3 covers 13 residues. V lost 6 bases to trimming and J lost 0 bases, with 8 bases between them.

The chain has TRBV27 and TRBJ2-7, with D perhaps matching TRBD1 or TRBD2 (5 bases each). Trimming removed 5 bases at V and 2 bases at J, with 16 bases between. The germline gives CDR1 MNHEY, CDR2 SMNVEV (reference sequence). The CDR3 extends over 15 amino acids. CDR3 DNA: TGTGCCAGCAGTCCGGGGACCCATACGACCTACGAGCAGTACTTC. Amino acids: CASSPGTHTTYEQYF.

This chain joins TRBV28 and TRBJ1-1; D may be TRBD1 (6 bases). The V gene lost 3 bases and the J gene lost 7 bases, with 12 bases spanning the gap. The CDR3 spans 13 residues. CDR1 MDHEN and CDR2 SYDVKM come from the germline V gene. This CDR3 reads CASSFQGQLEAFF. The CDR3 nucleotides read TGTGCCAGCAGTTTCCAAGGACAGCTTGAAGCTTTCTTT.

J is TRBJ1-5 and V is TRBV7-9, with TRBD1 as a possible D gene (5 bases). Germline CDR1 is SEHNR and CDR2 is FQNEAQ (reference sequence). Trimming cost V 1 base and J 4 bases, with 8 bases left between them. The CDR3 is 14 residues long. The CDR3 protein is CASSLDRGNQPQHF. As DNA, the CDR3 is TGTGCCAGCAGCTTAGACCGGGGGAATCAGCCCCAGCATTTT.

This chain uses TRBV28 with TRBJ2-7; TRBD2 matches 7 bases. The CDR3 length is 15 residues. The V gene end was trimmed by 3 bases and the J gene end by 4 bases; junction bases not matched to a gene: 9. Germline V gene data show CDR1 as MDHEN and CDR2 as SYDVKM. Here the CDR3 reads CASSFLGEGPYEQYF. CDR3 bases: TGTGCCAGCAGTTTTCTCGGGGAGGGCCCGTACGAGCAGTACTTC.

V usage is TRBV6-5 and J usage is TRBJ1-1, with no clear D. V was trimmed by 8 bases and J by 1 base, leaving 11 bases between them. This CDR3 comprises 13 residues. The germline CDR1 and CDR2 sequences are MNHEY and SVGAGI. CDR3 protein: CASGTASNTEAFF. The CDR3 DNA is TGTGCCAGCGGTACGGCTTCGAACACTGAAGCTTTCTTT.

The CDR3 sequence is CATSRGLPGLAENEQFF. The CDR3 coding sequence is TGTGCCACCAGCAGAGGTTTACCGGGACTAGCGGAAAATGAGCAGTTCTTC. The J gene is TRBJ2-1, the V gene TRBV15, with TRBD2 identical over 11 bases. With V trimmed by 1 base and J by 7 bases, 9 bases remained unmatched. Germline V gene sequence: CDR1 LNHNV, CDR2 YYDKDF (reference sequence). This CDR3 has 17 residues.

The CDR3 DNA sequence: TGTGCCAGCTCACGGGTTGCTGGGGACATGGCCACTAATGAAAAACTGTTTTTT. It specifies CASSRVAGDMATNEKLFF. V gene TRBV18 combines with J gene TRBJ1-4; the D gene is possibly TRBD1 (6 bases). This CDR3 has 18 residues. The V end was cut by 4 bases, the J end by 2 bases, with 20 bases between. Germline V gives CDR1 KGHSH, CDR2 LQKENI.

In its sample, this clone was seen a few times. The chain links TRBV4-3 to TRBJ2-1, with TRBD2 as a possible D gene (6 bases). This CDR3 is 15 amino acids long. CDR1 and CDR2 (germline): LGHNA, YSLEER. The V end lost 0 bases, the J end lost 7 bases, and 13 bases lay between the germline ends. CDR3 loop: CASSQDPLLANEQFF. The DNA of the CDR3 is TGCGCCAGCAGCCAAGATCCCCTCCTAGCGAATGAGCAGTTCTTC.

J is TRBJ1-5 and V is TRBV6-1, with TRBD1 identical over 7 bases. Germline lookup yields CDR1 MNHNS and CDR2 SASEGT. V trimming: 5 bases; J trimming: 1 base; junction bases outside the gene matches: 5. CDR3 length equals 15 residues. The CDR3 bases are TGTGCCAGCAGTAAGGACAGGTTAAGCAATCAGCCCCAGCATTTT. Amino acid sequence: CASSKDRLSNQPQHF.

The CDR3, as DNA: TGTGCCAGCAGCTCCGGAAAGGGGACAGCCGACTATGGCTACACCTTC. This gives the protein CASSSGKGTADYGYTF. The J gene is TRBJ1-2, the V gene TRBV7-9; TRBD1 aligns across 7 bases. This CDR3 spans 16 amino acids. V lost 4 bases, J lost 3 bases, and 11 bases stayed unmatched. The germline V gene encodes CDR1 SEHNR and CDR2 FQNEAQ (reference sequence).

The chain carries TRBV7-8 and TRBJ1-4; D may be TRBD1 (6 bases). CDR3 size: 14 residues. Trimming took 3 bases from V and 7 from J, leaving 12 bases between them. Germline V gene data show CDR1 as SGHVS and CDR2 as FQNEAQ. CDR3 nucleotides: TGTGCCAGCAGCTTGGGGGGCTTTAGTGAAAAACTGTTTTTT. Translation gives CASSLGGFSEKLFF.

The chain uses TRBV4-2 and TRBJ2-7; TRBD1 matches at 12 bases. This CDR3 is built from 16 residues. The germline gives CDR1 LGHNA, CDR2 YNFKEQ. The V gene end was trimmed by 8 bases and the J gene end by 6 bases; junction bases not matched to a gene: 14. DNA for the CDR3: TGTGCCAGCGGCTCGGGTCCGGGGACAGGGGGCGTCGAGCAGTACTTC. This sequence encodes CASGSGPGTGGVEQYF.

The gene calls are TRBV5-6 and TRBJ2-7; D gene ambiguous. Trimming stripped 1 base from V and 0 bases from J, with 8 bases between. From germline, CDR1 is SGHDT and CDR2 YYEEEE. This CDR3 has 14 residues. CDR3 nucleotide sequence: TGTGCCAGCAGCTTGTTGCAGCTCTCCTACGAGCAGTACTTC. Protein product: CASSLLQLSYEQYF.

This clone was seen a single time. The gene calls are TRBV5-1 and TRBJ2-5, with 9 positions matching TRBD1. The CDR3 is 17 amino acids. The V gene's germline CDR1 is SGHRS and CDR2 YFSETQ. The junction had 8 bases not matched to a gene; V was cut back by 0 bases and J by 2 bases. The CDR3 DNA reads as TGCGCCAGCAGCTTGGCCCTCGGGACAGGGACACAAGAGACCCAGTACTTC. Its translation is CASSLALGTGTQETQYF.

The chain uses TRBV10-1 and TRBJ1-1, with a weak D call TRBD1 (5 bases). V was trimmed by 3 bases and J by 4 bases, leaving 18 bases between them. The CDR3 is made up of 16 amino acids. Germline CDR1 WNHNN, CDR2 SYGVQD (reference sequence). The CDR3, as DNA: TGCGCCAGCAGTGATCGCAGGGCTGCCTATGGCACTGAAGCTTTCTTT. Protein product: CASSDRRAAYGTEAFF.

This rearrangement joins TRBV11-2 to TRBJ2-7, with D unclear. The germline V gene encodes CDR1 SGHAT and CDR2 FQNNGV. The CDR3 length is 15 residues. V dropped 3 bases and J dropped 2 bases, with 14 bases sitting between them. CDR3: CASSFPSGGAYEQYF. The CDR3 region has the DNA TGTGCCAGCAGCTTCCCCTCGGGCGGCGCCTACGAGCAGTACTTC.

The CDR3 here is CSVEDLADYTF. Here the CDR3 DNA reads TGCAGCGTTGAAGATTTGGCAGACTACACCTTC. The V call is TRBV29-1, the J call TRBJ1-2; no firm D call. Trimming removed 0 bases from V and 10 bases from J, with 9 bases in between. Germline loops: CDR1 SQVTM, CDR2 ANQGSEA. There are 11 residues in the CDR3.

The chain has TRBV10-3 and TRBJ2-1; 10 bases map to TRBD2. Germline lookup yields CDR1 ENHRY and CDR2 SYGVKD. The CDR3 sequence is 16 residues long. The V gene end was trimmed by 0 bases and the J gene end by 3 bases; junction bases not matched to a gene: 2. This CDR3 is CAISESLAGDYNEQFF. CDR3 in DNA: TGTGCCATCAGTGAGTCGCTAGCGGGGGACTACAATGAGCAGTTCTTC.

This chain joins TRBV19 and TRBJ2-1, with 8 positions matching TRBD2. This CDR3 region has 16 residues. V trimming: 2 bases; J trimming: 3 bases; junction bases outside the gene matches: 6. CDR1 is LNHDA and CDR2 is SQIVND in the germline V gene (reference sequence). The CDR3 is CASSITGGANYNEQFF. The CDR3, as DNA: TGTGCCAGTAGTATAACGGGAGGGGCCAACTACAATGAGCAGTTCTTC.

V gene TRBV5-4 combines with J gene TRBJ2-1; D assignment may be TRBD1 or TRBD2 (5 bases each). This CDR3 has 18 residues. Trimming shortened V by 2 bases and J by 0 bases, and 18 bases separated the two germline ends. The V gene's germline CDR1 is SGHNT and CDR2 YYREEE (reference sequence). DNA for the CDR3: TGTGCCAGCAGCTTAGCTGGGGACGGGGCCGTCTCCTACAATGAGCAGTTCTTC. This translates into CASSLAGDGAVSYNEQFF.